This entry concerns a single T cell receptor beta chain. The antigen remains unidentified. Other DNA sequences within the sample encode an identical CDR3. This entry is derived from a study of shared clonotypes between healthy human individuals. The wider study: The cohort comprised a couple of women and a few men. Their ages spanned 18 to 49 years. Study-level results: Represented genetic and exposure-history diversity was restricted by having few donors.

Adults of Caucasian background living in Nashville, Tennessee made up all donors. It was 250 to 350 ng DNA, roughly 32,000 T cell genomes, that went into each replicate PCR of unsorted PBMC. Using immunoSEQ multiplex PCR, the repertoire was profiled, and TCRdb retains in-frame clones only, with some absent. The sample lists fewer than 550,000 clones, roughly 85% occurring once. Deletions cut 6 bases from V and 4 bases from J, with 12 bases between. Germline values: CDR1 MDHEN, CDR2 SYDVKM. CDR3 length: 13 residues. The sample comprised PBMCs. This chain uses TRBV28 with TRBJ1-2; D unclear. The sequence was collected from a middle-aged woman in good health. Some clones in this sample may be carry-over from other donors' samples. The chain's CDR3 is CASSRWGGYGYTF. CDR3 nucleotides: TGTGCCAGCAGCCGATGGGGAGGCTATGGCTACACCTTC.